These 13 T cell receptor beta chains were all obtained from the same sample, sequenced in a study of blood T cell repertoires in COVID-19. Profiling relied on immunoSEQ multiplex PCR, and the TCRdb table lists in-frame clones only, not all of them. The data hold about 160,000 clones, with 80% to 90% observed a single time. Sequenced sample: peripheral blood. The receptors here all came from an older woman with COVID-19, enrolled during active disease.

This chain connects TRBV19 to TRBJ2-5; D gene ambiguous. The CDR3 consists of 12 residues. Per the germline V gene, CDR1 is LNHDA and CDR2 is SQIVND (reference sequence). V was clipped by 4 bases and J by 4 bases, with 7 bases between them. CDR3 sequence: CASSRAGETQYF. The CDR3 DNA reads TGTGCCAGTAGTAGGGCAGGAGAGACCCAGTACTTC.

The rearrangement links TRBV6-6 to TRBJ1-5; 9 nucleotides match TRBD1. Germline CDR1 is MNHNY and CDR2 is SVGAGI (reference sequence). The trim removed 0 bases at V and 7 bases at J, leaving 4 bases unmatched. CDR3 length: 15 residues. The DNA for the CDR3 is TGTGCCAGCAGTTACTCCGGGACAGGGATGCAGCCCCAGCATTTT. Translating gives CASSYSGTGMQPQHF.

The chain joins TRBV12-5 to TRBJ2-5, with TRBD2 as a possible D gene (5 bases). V was clipped by 4 bases and J by 3 bases, with 15 bases between them. The CDR3 is 15 amino acids. Germline V lookup: CDR1 LGHNT, CDR2 FRNRAP. The CDR3 here is CASGYGRGVKETQYF. The DNA of the CDR3 is TGTGCTAGTGGTTACGGACGGGGAGTCAAAGAGACCCAGTACTTC.

V usage is TRBV6-2 or TRBV6-3 and J usage is TRBJ2-6; perhaps TRBD1 as D (5 bases). The CDR3 spans 15 residues. The V end was cut by 5 bases, the J end by 5 bases, with 13 bases between. Germline V gene data show CDR1 as MNHEY and CDR2 as SVGEGT. In nucleotides, the CDR3 is TGTGCCAGCAGTACACCCCAGGGAAGGGCCAACGTCCTGACTTTC. Translated, it gives CASSTPQGRANVLTF.

The chain couples TRBV14 to TRBJ1-1, with D uncertain. This CDR3 comprises 16 residues. Trimming shortened V by 5 bases and J by 3 bases, and 19 bases separated the two germline ends. In germline, CDR1 is SGHDN, CDR2 FVKESK. The DNA of the CDR3 is TGTGCCAGCAGCGTCCGACCCCAGTTGGGCTACACTGAAGCTTTCTTT. Translated: CASSVRPQLGYTEAFF.

The V call is TRBV20-1, the J call TRBJ2-1; no clear D gene. Between the trimmed V and J ends, which lost 2 bases and 10 bases, there was a span of 9 bases. CDR1 is DFQATT and CDR2 is SNEGSKA in the germline V gene (reference sequence). This CDR3 is built from 11 residues. In DNA form, the CDR3 reads TGCAGTGCTAGAAGCCTTGTAGAGCAGTTCTTC. This encodes CSARSLVEQFF.

The chain employs TRBV3-1 (or the pseudogene TRBV3-2) and TRBJ1-2, with 7 bases identical to TRBD1. Germline assignment: CDR1 LGHDT and CDR2 YNNKEL (reference sequence). The CDR3 runs to 18 residues. V lost 6 bases, J lost 0 bases, and 16 bases stayed unmatched. In DNA form, the CDR3 reads TGTGCCAGCAGTCATGCTCACCGGACAGGACCAACTAACTATGGCTACACCTTC. Its protein is CASSHAHRTGPTNYGYTF.

The gene calls are TRBV7-6 and TRBJ1-5; tentatively, D is TRBD1 (6 bases). V dropped 1 base and J dropped 2 bases, with 6 bases sitting between them. CDR3 length: 14 amino acids. CDR1 is SGHVS and CDR2 is FNYEAQ in the germline V gene. CDR3 nucleotides: TGTGCCAGCAGCTTAGACAGGGGCAATCAGCCCCAGCATTTT. Protein: CASSLDRGNQPQHF.

This chain links TRBV21-1 with TRBJ1-1. TRBV21-1 is a known pseudogene. The CDR3 is 16 residues long. CDR3: CASSKAVLNRNTEAFF. CDR3 nucleotides: TGTGCCAGCAGCAAAGCGGTTCTAAACCGGAACACTGAAGCTTTCTTT.

The gene calls are TRBV12-5 and TRBJ2-3; the D gene is possibly TRBD1 (6 bases). Per germline, CDR1 LGHNT and CDR2 FRNRAP. The CDR3 spans 14 residues. V shed 6 bases and J shed 5 bases, with 15 bases lying between them. The CDR3 bases are TGTGCTAGTGGACTAGGGGGTACAAAAGATACGCAGTATTTT. Its protein is CASGLGGTKDTQYF.

The chain joins TRBV10-2 to TRBJ2-7, with 9 bases fitting TRBD1. CDR3 size: 16 residues. J gave up 4 bases and V 6 bases, and 13 bases lay outside the gene matches. The germline V gene encodes CDR1 WSHSY and CDR2 SAAADI. The CDR3 protein is CASSPFPGQGSYEQYF. The CDR3 DNA sequence: TGCGCCAGCAGCCCTTTCCCGGGACAGGGTTCGTACGAGCAGTACTTC.

The CDR3 DNA follows: TGTGCCAGCAGCCAAGGTTCCTATAGCAATCAGCCCCAGCATTTT. Translation: CASSQGSYSNQPQHF. This chain uses TRBV3-1 (or the pseudogene TRBV3-2) with TRBJ1-5; D uncertain. V was pared by 1 base and J by 0 bases, with 7 bases between. The CDR3 has 15 amino acids. Germline lookup yields CDR1 LGHDT and CDR2 YNNKEL (reference sequence).

On this clone itself: In the same sample, other DNA sequences code for this CDR3. This rearrangement joins TRBV7-9 to TRBJ1-5; a weak D match, TRBD1 (5 bases). This CDR3 region has 13 residues. Trimming took off 1 base at V and 7 bases at J, with 8 bases between the two ends. Germline assignment: CDR1 SEHNR and CDR2 FQNEAQ (reference sequence). CDR3 protein: CASSLVGGQPQHF. In DNA, the CDR3 is TGTGCCAGCAGCTTAGTGGGGGGACAGCCCCAGCATTTT.